The rows below give T cell receptor beta chains drawn from one sample of a study of tumor and adjacent non-tumor tissue in lung cancer. TCRdb analysed the multiplex PCR reads with MiXCR anew, one entry per CDR3 protein. The sample consists of 200,000 to 250,000 distinct CDR3 sequences, 71% of them appearing once. Source material: lung tumor tissue. The source of these receptors is a man between 60 and 75 years old with non-small cell lung cancer. Both conserved end residues are part of each CDR3. Each record gives: V gene, clone size, J gene, D gene, CDR3 protein, CDR3 DNA. D genes are given only for firm matches. Clone size is shown for a subset of rows, as once, few, many or a class of expanded clone.

V: TRBV11-3
size: NA
J: TRBJ2-2
D: TRBD1
CDR3: CVSSLWTGNTGELSF
DNA: TGTGTCAGCAGCCTTTGGACAGGGAACACCGGGGAGCTGTCTTTT

V: TRBV11-3
size: NA
J: TRBJ2-1
D: NA
CDR3: CASSSSRTVGKQFF
DNA: TGTGCCAGCAGCTCCAGTCGCACAGTTGGTAAGCAGTTCTTC

V: TRBV20-1
size: NA
J: TRBJ2-4
D: NA
CDR3: CSGRDGRTIQYF
DNA: TGCAGTGGTAGAGATGGGAGGACCATTCAGTACTTC

V: TRBV5-6
size: NA
J: TRBJ2-7
D: TRBD1
CDR3: CASSQTGDYEQYF
DNA: TGTGCCAGCAGCCAGACAGGGGACTACGAGCAGTACTTC

V: TRBV4-1
size: NA
J: TRBJ1-4
D: TRBD1
CDR3: CASSHAGTGNERLFF
DNA: TGCGCCAGCAGCCACGCCGGGACAGGGAATGAAAGACTGTTTTTT

V: TRBV20-1
size: few
J: TRBJ2-5
D: NA
CDR3: CSARDYGDVQETQYF
DNA: TGCAGTGCTAGAGATTATGGAGACGTCCAAGAGACCCAGTACTTC

V: TRBV24-1
size: NA
J: TRBJ2-1
D: NA
CDR3: CATSVQGGINEQFF
DNA: TGTGCCACCAGTGTGCAGGGGGGGATTAATGAGCAGTTCTTC

V: TRBV4-1
size: NA
J: TRBJ2-1
D: TRBD2
CDR3: CASSQGPRGAGALNEQFF
DNA: TGCGCCAGCAGTCAGGGCCCTCGGGGAGCGGGAGCCCTCAATGAGCAGTTCTTC

V: TRBV20-1
size: many
J: TRBJ1-5
D: NA
CDR3: CSATYKAISPQHF
DNA: TGCAGTGCTACATACAAGGCGATCAGCCCCCAGCATTTT

V: TRBV29-1
size: NA
J: TRBJ2-7
D: TRBD2
CDR3: CSIEDRVRGEGEQYF
DNA: TGCAGCATTGAAGATCGGGTTCGGGGGGAAGGAGAGCAGTACTTC

V: TRBV2
size: NA
J: TRBJ1-2
D: NA
CDR3: CASTDTRASSQGGYTF
DNA: TGTGCCAGCACTGATACCCGGGCCAGTTCCCAAGGGGGCTACACCTTC

V: TRBV10-2
size: NA
J: TRBJ2-1
D: TRBD2
CDR3: CASSFLAGSYNEQFF
DNA: TGCGCCAGCAGTTTTCTAGCGGGATCTTACAATGAGCAGTTCTTC

V: TRBV20-1
size: many
J: TRBJ2-3
D: NA
CDR3: CSARDGLFTDTQYF
DNA: TGCAGTGCTAGAGACGGCTTATTCACAGATACGCAGTATTTT

V: TRBV11-3
size: NA
J: TRBJ2-3
D: NA
CDR3: CVSSDRLSDTDTQYF
DNA: TGTGTCAGCAGCGACAGACTATCAGATACAGATACGCAGTATTTT

V: TRBV20-1
size: NA
J: TRBJ2-7
D: NA
CDR3: CSAQKDGSEQYF
DNA: TGCAGTGCTCAGAAGGATGGGAGTGAGCAGTACTTC

V: TRBV20-1
size: few
J: TRBJ2-4
D: TRBD2
CDR3: CSAPGLAGYSDIQYF
DNA: TGCAGTGCCCCGGGACTAGCGGGGTACAGTGACATTCAGTACTTC

V: TRBV5-1
size: NA
J: TRBJ1-2
D: NA
CDR3: CASSLRGNYGYIF
DNA: TGCGCCAGCAGCTTGAGGGGCAACTATGGCTACATCTTC

V: TRBV20-1
size: NA
J: TRBJ2-7
D: TRBD2
CDR3: CGGQRVRGGGSYEQYF
DNA: TGCGGTGGTCAACGTGTCCGTGGCGGGGGGTCCTACGAGCAGTACTTC

V: TRBV20-1
size: many
J: TRBJ2-1
D: TRBD2
CDR3: CSVETPGTSGIEQFF
DNA: TGCAGTGTAGAGACCCCCGGGACTAGCGGGATTGAGCAGTTCTTC

V: TRBV13
size: NA
J: TRBJ1-3
D: TRBD1
CDR3: CVNSLQGAGNTIYF
DNA: TGTGTCAACAGCTTACAGGGGGCTGGAAACACCATATATTTT

V: TRBV6-1
size: NA
J: TRBJ1-1
D: NA
CDR3: CTSNNRGADTEAFF
DNA: TGTACCAGCAATAACCGGGGCGCGGACACTGAAGCTTTCTTT

V: TRBV6-1
size: many
J: TRBJ1-1
D: NA
CDR3: CASRGTVNTEAFF
DNA: TGTGCCAGCAGAGGGACGGTGAACACTGAAGCTTTCTTT

V: TRBV24-1
size: NA
J: TRBJ2-2
D: NA
CDR3: CATGARWGNTGELFF
DNA: TGTGCCACCGGCGCGAGATGGGGGAACACCGGGGAGCTGTTTTTT

V: TRBV20-1
size: once
J: TRBJ1-2
D: NA
CDR3: CSTREGQIYAYTF
DNA: TGCAGTACTAGAGAGGGGCAAATCTATGCCTACACCTTC

V: TRBV12-5
size: once
J: TRBJ2-7
D: TRBD2
CDR3: CASGLVAGTSGSVYEQYF
DNA: TGTGCTAGTGGTTTGGTAGCGGGGACTAGCGGGAGTGTGTACGAGCAGTACTTC

V: TRBV4-2
size: once
J: TRBJ1-5
D: TRBD1
CDR3: CVSSQDGKGAIVNQPHHF
DNA: TGTGTCAGCAGCCAAGATGGGAAGGGGGCTATAGTGAATCAGCCCCACCATTTT

V: TRBV4-1
size: few
J: TRBJ1-2
D: NA
CDR3: CASSLRDDENYGYTF
DNA: TGCGCCAGCAGCCTAAGGGACGACGAGAACTATGGCTACACCTTC

V: TRBV7-2
size: NA
J: TRBJ2-1
D: NA
CDR3: CARSTVSTGHEQFF
DNA: TGTGCCAGGAGCACCGTGTCCACGGGCCATGAGCAGTTCTTC

V: TRBV4-1
size: NA
J: TRBJ1-2
D: NA
CDR3: CASSQDFSRGRSWNYGYTF
DNA: TGTGCCAGCAGCCAAGACTTCTCAAGAGGCCGTTCATGGAACTATGGCTACACCTTC

V: TRBV5-1
size: NA
J: TRBJ1-2
D: NA
CDR3: CASSPTRGALVDCYTF
DNA: TGCGCTAGCAGCCCCACCCGCGGGGCCCTAGTCGATTGTTACACCTTC

V: TRBV23-1
size: NA
J: TRBJ2-1
D: NA
CDR3: CASSRREPPDSEQFF
DNA: TGCGCCAGCAGTCGAAGGGAACCCCCGGACAGTGAGCAGTTCTTC

V: TRBV6-5
size: NA
J: TRBJ2-1
D: TRBD2
CDR3: CASSCRPGEGRPYNEQFF
DNA: TGTGCCAGCAGTTGCAGGCCGGGGGAGGGACGGCCTTACAATGAGCAGTTCTTC

V: TRBV6-2/TRBV6-3
size: once
J: TRBJ2-6
D: NA
CDR3: CASSYPGTGLIMGANVLTF
DNA: TGTGCCAGCAGTTACCCCGGTACAGGGCTGATCATGGGGGCCAACGTCCTGACTTTC

V: TRBV4-1
size: once
J: TRBJ2-7
D: TRBD1
CDR3: CASSLAGTGKYEQYF
DNA: TGCGCCAGCAGCCTGGCCGGGACAGGGAAGTACGAGCAGTATTTC

V: TRBV7-2
size: NA
J: TRBJ2-2
D: TRBD1
CDR3: CASSRGQGATRELFF
DNA: TGTGCCAGCAGCCGAGGACAGGGGGCCACCAGGGAGCTGTTTTTT

V: TRBV6-2/TRBV6-3
size: NA
J: TRBJ2-3
D: NA
CDR3: CASRSGSTDTRYF
DNA: TGTGCTAGCAGAAGCGGTAGCACAGATACGCGGTATTTT

V: TRBV29-1
size: NA
J: TRBJ2-3
D: NA
CDR3: CSVKRQTLSTDAQYF
DNA: TGCAGCGTTAAGAGACAGACCCTCAGCACAGATGCGCAGTATTTT

V: TRBV4-2
size: few
J: TRBJ2-1
D: NA
CDR3: CASSQEPPGNSYNEQFF
DNA: TGTGCCAGCAGCCAAGAACCTCCAGGAAACTCCTACAATGAGCAGTTCTTC

V: TRBV13
size: NA
J: TRBJ2-2
D: NA
CDR3: CASSPHSDVSTGELFF
DNA: TGTGCCAGCAGCCCCCACAGCGATGTGTCTACCGGGGAGCTGTTTTTT

V: TRBV4-3
size: NA
J: TRBJ1-1
D: NA
CDR3: CASSQQVNRAEAFF
DNA: TGCGCCAGCAGCCAACAGGTGAATAGGGCTGAAGCTTTCTTT

V: TRBV6-5
size: once
J: TRBJ2-3
D: NA
CDR3: CASKHGPKSTDTQYF
DNA: TGTGCCAGCAAACACGGACCAAAAAGCACAGATACGCAGTATTTT

V: TRBV28
size: few
J: TRBJ2-5
D: TRBD2
CDR3: CASSLAGGPSGETQYF
DNA: TGTGCCAGCAGTTTAGCGGGGGGGCCTTCAGGAGAGACCCAGTACTTC

V: TRBV7-8
size: NA
J: TRBJ2-4
D: NA
CDR3: CASSQNERGNIQYF
DNA: TGTGCCAGCAGCCAAAACGAAAGGGGAAACATTCAGTACTTC

V: TRBV4-1
size: NA
J: TRBJ2-7
D: NA
CDR3: CASSQVGYEQYF
DNA: TGCGCCAGCAGCCAAGTGGGGTACGAGCAGTACTTC